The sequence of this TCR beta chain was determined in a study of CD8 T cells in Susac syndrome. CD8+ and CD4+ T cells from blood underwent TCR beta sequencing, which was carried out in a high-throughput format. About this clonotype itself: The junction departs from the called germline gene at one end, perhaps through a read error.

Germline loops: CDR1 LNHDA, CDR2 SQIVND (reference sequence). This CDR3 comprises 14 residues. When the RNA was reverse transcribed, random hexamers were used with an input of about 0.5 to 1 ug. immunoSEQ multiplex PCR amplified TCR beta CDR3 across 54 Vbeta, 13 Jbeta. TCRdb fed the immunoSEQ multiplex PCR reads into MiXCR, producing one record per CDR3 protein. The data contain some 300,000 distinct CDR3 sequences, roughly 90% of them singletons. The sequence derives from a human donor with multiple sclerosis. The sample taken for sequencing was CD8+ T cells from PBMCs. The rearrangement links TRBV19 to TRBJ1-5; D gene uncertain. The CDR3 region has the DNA TGTGCCAGTGGTATGGAGGGATGGGATCAGCCCCAGCATTTT. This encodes CASGMEGWDQPQHF.